These T cell receptor beta chains were read from a single sample in a study of T cell repertoires in ileal Crohn's disease. Profiling relied on immunoSEQ multiplex PCR, and the TCRdb table lists in-frame clones only, not all of them. The sample contains approximately 5,000 clones, approximately 95% of which appear only once. The source material was ileal tissue. These receptors were collected from an adult with Crohn's disease. The conserved cysteine and the conserved F or W are not part of the CDR3 here.

cdr3_aa j_call cdr3_length v_call
ASSQAKGQNTGELF TRBJ2-2 14 TRBV4-2
AWSGTDGGYT TRBJ1-2 10 TRBV30
ASSRTGGRETQY TRBJ2-5 12 TRBV4-1
ASSYGGTTPQY TRBJ2-3 11 TRBV6-5
ASSTAQGGQF TRBJ2-1 10 TRBV7-8
ATSRDRVKNQPQH TRBJ1-5 13 TRBV15
SVERRSRETQY TRBJ2-5 11 TRBV29-1
ASSSEGHSYEQY TRBJ2-7 12 TRBV5-1
ASAGTDYSYEQY TRBJ2-7 12 TRBV2
ASSPQTDGYT TRBJ1-2 10 TRBV18
ASSLDSYGYT TRBJ1-2 10 TRBV5-6
ASSLGQYTEAF TRBJ1-1 11 TRBV7-9
ASSSLTGDNYGYT TRBJ1-2 13 TRBV5-1
ASRGGQGGGNQPQH TRBJ1-5 14 TRBV10-2
ASVEGTEAF TRBJ1-1 9 TRBV2
ASSNRTFGNTIY TRBJ1-3 12 TRBV11-3
ASSSPAGGHYNEQF TRBJ2-1 14 TRBV27
ASSPLEREGLF TRBJ1-4 11 TRBV18
SPGTRNTEAF TRBJ1-1 10 TRBV29-1
ASSVGSGGANTGELF TRBJ2-2 15 TRBV9
ASSERVTDTQY TRBJ2-3 11 TRBV6-1
SAGQSVGYT TRBJ1-2 9 TRBV29-1
AAGVGETQY TRBJ2-5 9 TRBV25-1
ASSAAGGQPQH TRBJ1-5 11 TRBV6-1
SGLAGGSTDTQY TRBJ2-3 12 TRBV29-1
ASRPDYRASDTQY TRBJ2-3 13 TRBV6-1
ASSPPAAGQETQY TRBJ2-5 13 TRBV7-2
ASSYSRYYGYT TRBJ1-2 11 TRBV6-5
ASSVVTGGGEQF TRBJ2-1 12 TRBV9
ASSAQGRNQPQH TRBJ1-5 12 TRBV7-2
ASSLAGGPQPQH TRBJ1-5 12 TRBV5-1
ASSLAQFGTEAF TRBJ1-1 12 TRBV27